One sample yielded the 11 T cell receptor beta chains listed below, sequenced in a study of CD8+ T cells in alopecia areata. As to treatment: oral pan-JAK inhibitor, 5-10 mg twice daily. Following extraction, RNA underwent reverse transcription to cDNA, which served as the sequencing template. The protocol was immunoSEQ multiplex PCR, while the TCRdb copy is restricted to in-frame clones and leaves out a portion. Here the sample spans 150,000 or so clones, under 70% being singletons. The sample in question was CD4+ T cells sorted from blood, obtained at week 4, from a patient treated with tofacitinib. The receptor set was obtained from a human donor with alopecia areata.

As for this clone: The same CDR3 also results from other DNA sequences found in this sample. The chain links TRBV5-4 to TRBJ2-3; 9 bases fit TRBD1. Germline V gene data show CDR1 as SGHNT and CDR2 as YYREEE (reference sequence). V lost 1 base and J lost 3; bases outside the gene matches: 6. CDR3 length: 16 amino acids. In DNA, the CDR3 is TGTGCCAGCAGCTTGAGCGGGACAGGGATTACAGATACGCAGTATTTT. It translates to CASSLSGTGITDTQYF. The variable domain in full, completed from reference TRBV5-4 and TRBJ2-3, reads ETGVTQSPTHLIKTRGQQVTLRCSSQSGHNTVSWYQQALGQGPQFIFQYYREEENGRGNFPPRFSGLQFPNYSSELNVNALELDDSALYLCASSLSGTGITDTQYFGPGTRLTVL.

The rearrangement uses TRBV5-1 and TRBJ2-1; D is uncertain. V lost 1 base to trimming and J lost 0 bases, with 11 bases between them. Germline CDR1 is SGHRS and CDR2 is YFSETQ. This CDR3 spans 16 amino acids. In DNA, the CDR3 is TGCGCCAGCAGCTTGAGGGCCGGTAGCTCCTACAATGAGCAGTTCTTC. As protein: CASSLRAGSSYNEQFF.

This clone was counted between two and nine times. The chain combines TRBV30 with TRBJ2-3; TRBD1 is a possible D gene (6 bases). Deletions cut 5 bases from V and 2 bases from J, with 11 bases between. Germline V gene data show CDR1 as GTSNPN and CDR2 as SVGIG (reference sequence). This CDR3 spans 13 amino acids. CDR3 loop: CAWDRTVTDTQYF. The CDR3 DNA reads TGTGCCTGGGACAGGACGGTCACAGATACGCAGTATTTT.

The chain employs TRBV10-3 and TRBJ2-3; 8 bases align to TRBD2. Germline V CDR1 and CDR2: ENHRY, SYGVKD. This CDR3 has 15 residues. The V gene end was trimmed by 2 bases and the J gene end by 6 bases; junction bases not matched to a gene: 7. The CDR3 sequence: CAISESASGSDTQYF. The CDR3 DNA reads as TGTGCCATCAGTGAGAGCGCTAGCGGGTCCGATACGCAGTATTTT.

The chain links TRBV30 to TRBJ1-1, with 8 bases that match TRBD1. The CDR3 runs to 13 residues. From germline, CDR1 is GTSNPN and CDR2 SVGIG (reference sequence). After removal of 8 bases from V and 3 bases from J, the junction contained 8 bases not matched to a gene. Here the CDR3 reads CAGRTGYHTEAFF. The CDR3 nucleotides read TGTGCCGGCCGGACAGGGTACCACACTGAAGCTTTCTTT.

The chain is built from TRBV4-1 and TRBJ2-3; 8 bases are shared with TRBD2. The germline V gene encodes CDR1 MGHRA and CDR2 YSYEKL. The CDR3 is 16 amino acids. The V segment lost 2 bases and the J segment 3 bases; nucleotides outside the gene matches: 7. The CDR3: CASSQNRGGRTDTQYF. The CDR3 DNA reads TGCGCCAGCAGCCAAAACCGCGGGGGGAGAACAGATACGCAGTATTTT.

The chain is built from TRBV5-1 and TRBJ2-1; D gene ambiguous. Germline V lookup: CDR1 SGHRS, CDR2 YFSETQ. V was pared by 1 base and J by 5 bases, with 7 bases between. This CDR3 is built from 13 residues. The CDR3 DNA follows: TGCGCCAGCAGCTTGTTAGGAAACAATGAGCAGTTCTTC. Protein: CASSLLGNNEQFF.

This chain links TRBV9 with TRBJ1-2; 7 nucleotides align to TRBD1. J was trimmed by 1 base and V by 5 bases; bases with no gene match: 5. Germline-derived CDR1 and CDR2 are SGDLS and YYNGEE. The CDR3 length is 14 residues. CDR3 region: CASSTDRFNYGYTF. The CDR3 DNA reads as TGTGCCAGCAGTACGGACAGGTTTAACTATGGCTACACCTTC.

Here the CDR3 reads CAWRGRAYNEQFF. CDR3 DNA: TGTGCCTGGAGGGGGCGGGCCTACAATGAGCAGTTCTTC. The chain has TRBV30 and TRBJ2-1; possibly TRBD1 or TRBD2 for D (5 bases each). CDR1 GTSNPN and CDR2 SVGIG come from the germline V gene (reference sequence). Trimming cost V 3 bases and J 2 bases, with 8 bases left between them. CDR3 size: 13 residues.

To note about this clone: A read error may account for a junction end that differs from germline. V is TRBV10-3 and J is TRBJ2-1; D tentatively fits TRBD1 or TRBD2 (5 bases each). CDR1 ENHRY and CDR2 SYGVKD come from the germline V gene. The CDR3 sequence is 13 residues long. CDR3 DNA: TGTGCCATCACTGAGGGACGGAACAATGAGCAGTTCTTC. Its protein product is CAITEGRNNEQFF.

Here the CDR3 DNA reads TGTGCCAGCTCACCAGGGGGCGAGCAGTACTTC. It yields the protein CASSPGGEQYF. This chain links TRBV18 with TRBJ2-7; D is possibly TRBD1 or TRBD2 (5 bases each). Between the trimmed V and J ends, which lost 2 bases and 6 bases, there was a span of 5 bases. Germline-derived CDR1 and CDR2 are KGHSH and LQKENI. CDR3 size: 11 residues.